One and the same sample provided the 27 T cell receptor beta chains below, sequenced in a study of T cell clones after liver transplantation. Measured with immunoSEQ multiplex PCR; TCRdb has only the in-frame clones, and not every one. The sample records about 21,000 clones, approximately 94% being singletons. The material was CD8+ T cells from blood, obtained 25 months after liver transplant. Receptor source: a human patient who received a liver transplant. Part of the T cells may come from the graft donor.

V usage is TRBV19 and J usage is TRBJ1-5, with TRBD1 as a possible D gene (6 bases). Between the trimmed V and J ends, which lost 5 bases and 3 bases, there was a span of 14 bases. The V gene's germline CDR1 is LNHDA and CDR2 SQIVND (reference sequence). This CDR3 comprises 15 residues. CDR3 sequence reads: CASSPWGAYNQPQHF. DNA for the CDR3: TGTGCCAGTAGTCCATGGGGGGCTTACAATCAGCCCCAGCATTTT.

This clone was observed a single time. The genes are TRBV5-1 and TRBJ2-7; the match to TRBD1 covers 11 bases. This CDR3 is 15 amino acids long. From germline, CDR1 is SGHRS and CDR2 YFSETQ. V lost 4 bases, J lost 3 bases, and 6 bases stayed unmatched. In DNA, the CDR3 is TGCGCCAGCAGCCTCCGGGACAGGGGGAGCTACGAGCAGTACTTC. This sequence encodes CASSLRDRGSYEQYF.

This clone was seen once. The chain combines TRBV14 with TRBJ2-5; a weak D match, TRBD2 (7 bases). Trimming pared 4 bases from V and 5 bases from J, leaving 11 bases between. This CDR3 spans 13 amino acids. CDR1 and CDR2 from the germline V gene are SGHDN and FVKESK. The CDR3 DNA reads as TGTGCCAGCAGCCTCTGGGGGGGCGAGACCCAGTACTTC. This encodes CASSLWGGETQYF.

This chain links TRBV9 with TRBJ2-1; 8 bases match TRBD1. Unmatched junction bases numbered 5, after V lost 0 bases and J lost 6 bases. The CDR3 length is 15 residues. Germline-derived CDR1 and CDR2 are SGDLS and YYNGEE. The CDR3 here is CASSVGTGSVNEQFF. CDR3 sequence (DNA): TGTGCCAGCAGCGTAGGGACAGGGTCGGTCAATGAGCAGTTCTTC.

The chain links TRBV29-1 to TRBJ1-1, with 9 positions matching TRBD1. CDR3 length equals 18 residues. Germline V gene sequence: CDR1 SQVTM, CDR2 ANQGSEA. Germline trimming cut 6 bases from V and 4 bases from J; bases unmatched to any gene: 21. The chain's CDR3 is CSVWFPPRQGDLSTEAFF. CDR3 nucleotide sequence: TGCAGCGTATGGTTCCCCCCCAGACAGGGGGATTTGAGCACTGAAGCTTTCTTT.

The chain has TRBV7-3 and TRBJ2-7; D may be TRBD1 (5 bases). The CDR3 has 14 residues. Trimming stripped 0 bases from V and 4 bases from J, with 10 bases between. CDR1 and CDR2 (germline): SGHTA, FQGTGA. The CDR3 protein is CASSLTRAGYEQYF. CDR3 bases: TGTGCCAGCAGCTTAACCAGGGCCGGTTACGAGCAGTACTTC.

The chain couples TRBV5-6 to TRBJ2-1, with D maybe TRBD1 (5 bases). Germline loops: CDR1 SGHDT, CDR2 YYEEEE. The V end lost 1 base, the J end lost 3 bases, and 14 bases lay between the germline ends. This CDR3 spans 16 amino acids. This chain's CDR3 is CASSLMAGIHYNEQFF. CDR3 bases: TGTGCCAGCAGCTTGATGGCAGGGATACACTACAATGAGCAGTTCTTC. Drawing the rest from reference TRBV5-6 and TRBJ2-1, the complete variable domain is DAGVTQSPTHLIKTRGQQVTLRCSPKSGHDTVSWYQQALGQGPQFIFQYYEEEERQRGNFPDRFSGHQFPNYSSELNVNALLLGDSALYLCASSLMAGIHYNEQFFGPGTRLTVL.

This clone was detected once. DNA for the CDR3: TGCGCCAGCAGCCAAAAGGGACAGAGCAATCAGCCCCAGCATTTT. Amino acid sequence: CASSQKGQSNQPQHF. The chain joins TRBV4-1 to TRBJ1-5, with 7 bases aligning to TRBD1. The germline gives CDR1 MGHRA, CDR2 YSYEKL. J lost 1 base, V lost 2 bases, and 2 bases had no gene match. The CDR3 spans 15 residues.

This clone was observed a handful of times. V and J are TRBV7-3 and TRBJ2-2; no clear D gene. Per the germline V gene, CDR1 is SGHTA and CDR2 is FQGTGA. V shed 1 base and J shed 0 bases, with 6 bases lying between them. This CDR3 comprises 15 residues. CDR3 amino acids: CASSLNPSNTGELFF. The DNA of the CDR3 is TGTGCCAGCAGCTTAAACCCCTCGAACACCGGGGAGCTGTTTTTT.

The CDR3 nucleotides are TGTGCCAGCAGCTTGAATCAGGGACAACTCACAGATACGCAGTATTTT. Amino acid sequence: CASSLNQGQLTDTQYF. V usage is TRBV7-2 and J usage is TRBJ2-3; perhaps TRBD1 as D (6 bases). Trimming took 3 bases from V and 2 from J, leaving 15 bases between them. The CDR3 is 16 residues long. Germline CDR1 and CDR2: SGHTA and FQGNSA.

The gene calls are TRBV27 and TRBJ1-5, with D possibly matching TRBD1 (6 bases). The CDR3 length is 14 residues. CDR1 MNHEY and CDR2 SMNVEV come from the germline V gene (reference sequence). Between the trimmed V and J ends, which lost 4 bases and 6 bases, there was a span of 13 bases. The CDR3 DNA reads as TGTGCCAGCAGTTCCTACAGGGTTGGTCAGCCCCAGCATTTT. Its protein is CASSSYRVGQPQHF.

The V and J genes are TRBV7-9 and TRBJ2-7; possibly TRBD1 for D (7 bases). The germline V gene has CDR1 SEHNR and CDR2 FQNEAQ (reference sequence). The length of the CDR3 is 17 residues. V lost 1 base and J 0 bases, leaving 16 bases between the germline ends. CDR3 coding DNA: TGTGCCAGCAGCTTAGGGGCAGGGGGGACGAGCTCCTACGAGCAGTACTTC. Protein: CASSLGAGGTSSYEQYF.

This clone was observed once. V usage is TRBV5-1 and J usage is TRBJ2-7, with a weak D call TRBD2 (7 bases). Trimming cost V 4 bases and J 4 bases, with 21 bases left between them. This CDR3 region has 16 residues. Germline values: CDR1 SGHRS, CDR2 YFSETQ. CDR3 in DNA: TGCGCCAGCAGCCCGCGCGGGGGCAGGGGTGAGTACGAGCAGTACTTC. Protein sequence: CASSPRGGRGEYEQYF. Together with reference TRBV5-1 and TRBJ2-7, the CDR3 gives the full variable domain: KAGVTQTPRYLIKTRGQQVTLSCSPISGHRSVSWYQQTPGQGLQFLFEYFSETQRNKGNFPGRFSGRQFSNSRSEMNVSTLELGDSALYLCASSPRGGRGEYEQYFGPGTRLTVT.

This clone showed up just once. For the CDR3, the DNA is TGTGCCAGCAGTTTATTGGGGAGTAGGTTTGATAATGAGCAGTTCTTC. It translates to CASSLLGSRFDNEQFF. The rearrangement joins TRBV27 to TRBJ2-1; D possibly corresponds to TRBD2 (5 bases). The CDR3 runs to 16 residues. Per the germline V gene, CDR1 is MNHEY and CDR2 is SMNVEV (reference sequence). V was trimmed by 1 base and J by 7 bases, leaving 17 bases between them.

The rearrangement joins TRBV5-1 to TRBJ2-5, with TRBD2 identical over 13 bases. The CDR3 is made up of 16 amino acids. V gave up 4 bases and J gave up 4 bases; unmatched junction bases: 7. CDR1 is SGHRS, CDR2 YFSETQ, per germline. The CDR3 bases are TGCGCCAGCAGCCACGGGACTAGCGGGAAACTAGAGACCCAGTACTTC. Its protein is CASSHGTSGKLETQYF.

J is TRBJ1-5 and V is TRBV10-1; 11 bases match TRBD1. Looked up from germline, CDR1 is WNHNN and CDR2 is SYGVQD (reference sequence). This CDR3 contains 15 residues. The V gene end was trimmed by 6 bases and the J gene end by 6 bases; junction bases not matched to a gene: 7. The CDR3 is CASREDRGLGQPQHF. CDR3 bases: TGCGCCAGCAGAGAGGACAGGGGGCTAGGTCAGCCCCAGCATTTT.

This clone showed up just once. The chain is built from TRBV7-9 and TRBJ1-1, with 11 bases matching TRBD1. After removal of 5 bases from V and 4 bases from J, the junction contained 3 bases not matched to a gene. Germline loops: CDR1 SEHNR, CDR2 FQNEAQ (reference sequence). This CDR3 has 14 amino acids. The CDR3 bases are TGTGCCAGCAGCGGACAGGGGGCGAGCACTGAAGCTTTCTTT. It codes for CASSGQGASTEAFF.

J is TRBJ1-1 and V is TRBV11-1; the D gene is possibly TRBD1 (6 bases). V gave up 1 base and J gave up 3 bases, with 15 bases separating them. The CDR3 sequence is 16 residues long. Germline lookup yields CDR1 SGHAT and CDR2 FQDESV (reference sequence). CDR3 sequence: CASSLGRGKLHTEAFF. Here the CDR3 DNA reads TGTGCCAGCAGCTTAGGGAGGGGGAAATTGCACACTGAAGCTTTCTTT.

V usage is TRBV30 and J usage is TRBJ1-1, with a possible D match to TRBD1 (6 bases). CDR1 is GTSNPN and CDR2 is SVGIG in the germline V gene (reference sequence). The CDR3 contains 14 residues. V lost 2 bases and J 3 bases, leaving 13 bases between the germline ends. CDR3 DNA: TGTGCCTGGAGTAAGGAAGGGGGGTACACTGAAGCTTTCTTT. This codes for CAWSKEGGYTEAFF.

This clone was counted once. The J gene is TRBJ2-7, the V gene TRBV19; D uncertain. The CDR3 is 13 amino acids. With 3 bases removed from V and 2 bases from J, the gap between germline ends came to 8 bases. Per the germline V gene, CDR1 is LNHDA and CDR2 is SQIVND (reference sequence). The CDR3 reads CASSISHPYEQYF. CDR3 DNA: TGTGCCAGTAGTATTAGCCACCCCTACGAGCAGTACTTC.

The chain carries TRBV19 and TRBJ1-5; D is possibly TRBD1 (6 bases). The CDR3 loop spans 15 amino acids. Germline lookup yields CDR1 LNHDA and CDR2 SQIVND (reference sequence). The V and J ends lost 3 bases and 0 bases respectively, with 9 bases between them. The CDR3 is CASSMYRASNQPQHF. The CDR3 DNA reads TGTGCCAGTAGTATGTACAGGGCTAGCAATCAGCCCCAGCATTTT.

This clone was detected once. J is TRBJ2-5 and V is TRBV12-5; unclear D gene. Trimming stripped 7 bases from V and 5 bases from J, with 14 bases between. This CDR3 comprises 13 residues. Germline V CDR1 and CDR2: LGHNT, FRNRAP. The CDR3 spells CASAPVAAETQYF. For the CDR3, the DNA is TGTGCTAGTGCCCCGGTGGCTGCGGAGACCCAGTACTTC.

This clone has just one count. The chain combines TRBV5-1 with TRBJ2-7; D unclear. CDR3 length: 14 residues. Trimming left V 0 bases short and J 2 bases short, with 9 bases between. Per the germline V gene, CDR1 is SGHRS and CDR2 is YFSETQ. CDR3 residues: CASSLEGPTYEQYF. CDR3 sequence (DNA): TGCGCCAGCAGCTTGGAAGGTCCGACCTACGAGCAGTACTTC. The complete variable domain, with remaining parts taken from reference TRBV5-1 and TRBJ2-7, reads KAGVTQTPRYLIKTRGQQVTLSCSPISGHRSVSWYQQTPGQGLQFLFEYFSETQRNKGNFPGRFSGRQFSNSRSEMNVSTLELGDSALYLCASSLEGPTYEQYFGPGTRLTVT.

This chain uses TRBV27 with TRBJ2-7, with a tentative D call TRBD1 (5 bases). Germline lookup yields CDR1 MNHEY and CDR2 SMNVEV (reference sequence). This CDR3 has 13 residues. Deletions cut 5 bases from V and 2 bases from J, with 10 bases between. CDR3 residues: CASSRGPAYEQYF. The CDR3 DNA follows: TGTGCCAGCAGTAGGGGCCCAGCCTACGAGCAGTACTTC.

This chain links TRBV15 with TRBJ1-2; D is possibly TRBD1 (5 bases). V gave up 6 bases and J gave up 3 bases, with 11 bases separating them. Germline assignment: CDR1 LNHNV and CDR2 YYDKDF (reference sequence). The CDR3 consists of 13 residues. CDR3 sequence: CATSERGDYGYTF. Written as DNA, the CDR3 is TGTGCCACCAGTGAAAGGGGTGACTATGGCTACACCTTC.

The chain uses TRBV27 and TRBJ2-1; 9 bases match TRBD2. Per the germline V gene, CDR1 is MNHEY and CDR2 is SMNVEV (reference sequence). The CDR3 is 14 amino acids. V shed 6 bases, J shed 5 bases, and the junction held 5 bases outside the gene matches. The CDR3 sequence: CASSDGTSHNEQFF. For the CDR3, the DNA is TGTGCCAGCAGCGACGGGACTAGCCACAATGAGCAGTTCTTC.

The chain links TRBV28 to TRBJ2-3, with D maybe TRBD1 (5 bases). V was trimmed by 2 bases and J by 1 base, leaving 7 bases between them. CDR3 length: 14 amino acids. Germline assignment: CDR1 MDHEN and CDR2 SYDVKM. This CDR3 reads CASSLSRGTDTQYF. CDR3 DNA: TGTGCCAGCAGTTTAAGCAGGGGCACAGATACGCAGTATTTT. The complete variable domain, with remaining parts taken from reference TRBV28 and TRBJ2-3, reads DVKVTQSSRYLVKRTGEKVFLECVQDMDHENMFWYRQDPGLGLRLIYFSYDVKMKEKGDIPEGYSVSREKKERFSLILESASTNQTSMYLCASSLSRGTDTQYFGPGTRLTVL.